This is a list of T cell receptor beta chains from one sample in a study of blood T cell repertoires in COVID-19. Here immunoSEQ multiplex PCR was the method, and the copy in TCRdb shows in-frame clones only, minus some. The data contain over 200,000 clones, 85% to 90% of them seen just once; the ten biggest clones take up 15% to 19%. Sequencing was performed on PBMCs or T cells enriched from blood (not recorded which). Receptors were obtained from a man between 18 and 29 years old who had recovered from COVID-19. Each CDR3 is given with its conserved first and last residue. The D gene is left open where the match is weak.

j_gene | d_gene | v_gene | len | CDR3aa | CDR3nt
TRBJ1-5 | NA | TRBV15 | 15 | CATSRDLAGEQPQHF | TGTGCCACCAGCAGAGATTTGGCAGGGGAACAGCCCCAGCATTTT
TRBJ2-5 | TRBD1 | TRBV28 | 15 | CASISGQGARETQYF | TGTGCCAGTATTTCGGGACAGGGGGCGAGAGAGACCCAGTACTTC
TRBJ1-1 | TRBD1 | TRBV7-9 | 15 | CASSDRGQGNTEAFF | TGTGCCAGCAGCGACAGGGGGCAGGGAAACACTGAAGCTTTCTTT
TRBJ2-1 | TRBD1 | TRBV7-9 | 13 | CASSLGQGNEQFF | TGTGCCAGCAGCTTAGGACAGGGAAATGAGCAGTTCTTC
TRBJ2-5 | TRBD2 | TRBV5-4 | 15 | CASSLALAGTTPQYF | TGTGCCAGCAGCTTGGCTCTAGCGGGGACGACGCCCCAGTACTTC
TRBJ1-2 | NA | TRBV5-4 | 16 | CASSSPLSLDTDGYTF | TGTGCCAGCAGCTCCCCCCTTAGCCTCGATACGGATGGCTACACCTTC
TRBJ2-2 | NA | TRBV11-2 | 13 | CASSTRGVGELFF | TGTGCCAGCAGCACCAGAGGAGTCGGGGAGCTGTTTTTT
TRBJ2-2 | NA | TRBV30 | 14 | CAWRVKRNTGELFF | TGTGCCTGGAGGGTCAAGCGTAACACCGGGGAGCTGTTTTTT
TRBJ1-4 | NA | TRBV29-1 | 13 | CSVEVREGEKLFF | TGCAGCGTTGAAGTTCGGGAGGGTGAAAAACTGTTTTTT
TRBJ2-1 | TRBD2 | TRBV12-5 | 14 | CASGRGGGHNEQFF | TGTGCTAGTGGCCGCGGGGGGGGACACAATGAGCAGTTCTTC
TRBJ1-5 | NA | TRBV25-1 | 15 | CASSGIGTPDQPQHF | TGTGCCAGCAGTGGAATCGGGACTCCCGATCAGCCCCAGCATTTT
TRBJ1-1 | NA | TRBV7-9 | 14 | CASSPQGVNTEAFF | TGTGCCAGCAGCCCGCAGGGTGTGAACACTGAAGCTTTCTTT
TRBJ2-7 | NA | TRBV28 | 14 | CASSFRQGSREQYF | TGTGCCAGCAGTTTTCGGCAGGGAAGTCGCGAGCAGTACTTC
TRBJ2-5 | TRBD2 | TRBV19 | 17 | CASSIDGPSGSQETQYF | TGTGCCAGTAGTATAGATGGTCCTAGCGGGAGTCAGGAGACCCAGTACTTC
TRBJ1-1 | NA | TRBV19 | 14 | CASSIRTENTEAFF | TGTGCCAGTAGTATAAGGACAGAGAACACTGAAGCTTTCTTT
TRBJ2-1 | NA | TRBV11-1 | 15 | CASSLGALTYNEQFF | TGTGCCAGCAGCTTAGGAGCGCTGACCTACAATGAGCAGTTCTTC
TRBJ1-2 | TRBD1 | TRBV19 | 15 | CASSSGTGVRYGYTF | TGTGCCAGTAGTTCCGGGACAGGGGTGCGCTATGGCTACACCTTC
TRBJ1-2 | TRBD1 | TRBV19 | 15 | CASSITGELVYGYTF | TGTGCCAGTAGTATAACAGGGGAACTGGTCTATGGCTACACCTTC
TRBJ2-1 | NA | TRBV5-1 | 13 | CASSLSYYNEQFF | TGCGCCAGCAGCTTGTCCTATTACAATGAGCAGTTCTTC
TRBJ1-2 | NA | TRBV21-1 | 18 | CASSTSSSGTGSNYGYTF | TGTGCCAGCAGCACGTCAAGTAGCGGGACAGGGTCGAACTATGGCTACACCTTC
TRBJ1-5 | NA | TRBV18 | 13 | CASSAGGNQPQHF | TGTGCCAGCTCCGCAGGGGGCAATCAGCCCCAGCATTTT
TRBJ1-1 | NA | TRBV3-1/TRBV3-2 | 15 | CASSPAGTMNTEAFF | TGTGCCAGCAGCCCTGCCGGGACAATGAACACTGAAGCTTTCTTT